Presented here are 15 T cell receptor beta chains from one specimen sequenced in a study of read filtering for tumor transcriptome and immune sequencing. This library used around 0.4 ug RNA and molecular barcoded adaptors spanning alpha/delta and beta/gamma chains. TCRdb itself ran the reads through MiXCR, one entry per CDR3 protein. This sample has about 58,000 distinct CDR3 sequences, with 9% to 15% found just once. Sequencing input: a population of CD138-negative cells sorted from bone marrow. The receptors were sampled from a donor at least 40 years old with multiple myeloma.

This clonotype has ten or more counts. The rearrangement links TRBV19 to TRBJ1-5, with D unclear. Germline lookup yields CDR1 LNHDA and CDR2 SQIVND (reference sequence). The CDR3 sequence is 15 residues long. The V end lost 3 bases, the J end lost 3 bases, and 12 bases lay between the germline ends. The CDR3 is CASSIGQRYNQPQHF. The CDR3 DNA is TGTGCCAGTAGTATCGGGCAGAGGTACAATCAGCCCCAGCATTTT. Filled out from reference TRBV19 and TRBJ1-5, the complete variable domain reads DGGITQSPKYLFRKEGQNVTLSCEQNLNHDAMYWYRQDPGQGLRLIYYSQIVNDFQKGDIAEGYSVSREKKESFPLTVTSAQKNPTAFYLCASSIGQRYNQPQHFGDGTRLSIL.

In this sample, this clonotype turned up many times. This chain joins TRBV5-1 and TRBJ2-3; 11 bases are shared with TRBD2. The ends lost 5 bases at V and 1 base at J; junction bases unmatched: 6. The CDR3 is 16 residues long. Germline V gene data show CDR1 as SGHRS and CDR2 as YFSETQ. CDR3 residues: CASRTTSGGRTDTQYF. As DNA, the CDR3 is TGCGCCAGCAGAACAACTAGCGGGGGACGCACAGATACGCAGTATTTT. Full variable domain (missing parts from reference TRBV5-1 and TRBJ2-3): KAGVTQTPRYLIKTRGQQVTLSCSPISGHRSVSWYQQTPGQGLQFLFEYFSETQRNKGNFPGRFSGRQFSNSRSEMNVSTLELGDSALYLCASRTTSGGRTDTQYFGPGTRLTVL.

This clonotype was recorded many times. The V and J genes are TRBV7-3 and TRBJ2-2; unclear D gene. Germline V lookup: CDR1 SGHTA, CDR2 FQGTGA. The CDR3 has 15 amino acids. V was cut by 3 bases and J by 1 base, with 9 bases left in between. CDR3 bases: TGTGCCAGCAGCTTTAGTCTAGGGAACACCGGGGAGCTGTTTTTT. Amino acids: CASSFSLGNTGELFF.

This clonotype was counted at least ten times. The gene calls are TRBV7-9 and TRBJ2-5; TRBD2 might be the D (7 bases). The V end was cut by 5 bases, the J end by 5 bases, with 12 bases between. The CDR3 loop spans 13 amino acids. Germline assignment: CDR1 SEHNR and CDR2 FQNEAQ (reference sequence). The CDR3 nucleotides are TGTGCCAGCAGCGAGGGGGGGCCTGAGACCCAGTACTTC. Translated: CASSEGGPETQYF.

This clonotype was found many times. J is TRBJ2-1 and V is TRBV5-1; either TRBD1 or TRBD2 may fit D (6 bases each). Looked up from germline, CDR1 is SGHRS and CDR2 is YFSETQ. The CDR3 loop spans 19 amino acids. V shed 3 bases and J shed 1 base, with 23 bases lying between them. The CDR3 here is CASSSVGGSQRGSYNEQFF. CDR3 nucleotide sequence: TGCGCCAGCAGCTCAGTAGGGGGGTCACAAAGGGGGTCCTACAATGAGCAGTTCTTC.

This clonotype was seen repeatedly, ten times or more. The genes are TRBV7-9 and TRBJ1-1; no definite D call. This CDR3 has 15 residues. Germline V gene lookup returns CDR1 SEHNR and CDR2 FQNEAQ (reference sequence). Trimming took off 3 bases at V and 0 bases at J, with 11 bases between the two ends. The CDR3 sequence is CASSLKDGLNTEAFF. The DNA of the CDR3 is TGTGCCAGCAGCTTGAAAGACGGATTGAACACTGAAGCTTTCTTT.

This clonotype showed up many times. This chain uses TRBV5-1 with TRBJ2-1; D gene unclear. The CDR3 spans 15 residues. The V and J ends lost 4 bases and 3 bases respectively, with 14 bases between them. Germline V gene lookup returns CDR1 SGHRS and CDR2 YFSETQ. The chain's CDR3 is CASSIAAGGYNEQFF. For the CDR3, the DNA is TGCGCCAGCAGCATCGCAGCTGGCGGCTACAATGAGCAGTTCTTC.

This clonotype came up many times. The CDR3 DNA reads as TGTGCCACCAGTGATTCCATAGCGGGGCGCAATGAGCAGTTCTTC. It specifies CATSDSIAGRNEQFF. The gene calls are TRBV24-1 and TRBJ2-1; 8 nucleotides agree with TRBD2. Germline values: CDR1 KGHDR, CDR2 SFDVKD. The CDR3 length is 15 residues. Trimming cost V 2 bases and J 6 bases; bases outside gene matches: 5.

There are many counts of this clonotype. The rearrangement links TRBV11-2 to TRBJ1-4; 10 nucleotides agree with TRBD1. J was trimmed by 0 bases and V by 5 bases; bases with no gene match: 9. The CDR3 has 18 residues. Germline V gives CDR1 SGHAT, CDR2 FQNNGV. DNA of the CDR3: TGTGCCAGCAGCCCCCGGACAGGGGGACTTGCAACTAATGAAAAACTGTTTTTT. It yields the protein CASSPRTGGLATNEKLFF.

This clonotype has ten or more counts. The chain links TRBV7-9 to TRBJ1-5; D might be TRBD1 (6 bases). CDR1 and CDR2 (germline): SEHNR, FQNEAQ (reference sequence). Trimming took off 2 bases at V and 3 bases at J, with 8 bases between the two ends. The CDR3 runs 14 residues. This chain's CDR3 is CASSLTGNNQPQHF. The CDR3 bases are TGTGCCAGCAGCTTAACAGGGAACAATCAGCCCCAGCATTTT.

As for this clonotype: A clone one base away is much larger, so this may be a read error. The genes are TRBV29-1 and TRBJ2-3, with D perhaps TRBD1 (6 bases). Germline V gene sequence: CDR1 SQVTM, CDR2 ANQGSEA. The CDR3 loop spans 12 amino acids. The CDR3 sequence: CSVDRSTETQYF. The CDR3 nucleotides read TGCAGCGTCGACAGGAGCACAGAAACGCAGTATTTT.

In this sample, this clonotype turned up many times. The junction departs from germline at one end; a sequencing error may be responsible. This rearrangement joins TRBV7-7 to TRBJ2-5; D perhaps matches TRBD2 (6 bases). Germline CDR1 SSHAT, CDR2 FNYEAQ (reference sequence). The CDR3 has 14 residues. CDR3 in amino acids: CASSRDSMGETQYF. In nucleotides, the CDR3 is TGTGCTAGCAGCCGGGACTCAATGGGAGAGACCCAGTACTTC.

In this sample, this clonotype turned up many times. The rearrangement links TRBV20-1 to TRBJ2-7, with D tentatively TRBD2 (6 bases). Germline loops: CDR1 DFQATT, CDR2 SNEGSKA (reference sequence). This CDR3 is 15 amino acids long. Trimming pared 1 base from V and 4 bases from J, leaving 17 bases between. The CDR3 is CSARGQLAISYEQYF. CDR3 sequence (DNA): TGCAGTGCTAGAGGGCAACTAGCAATCAGTTACGAGCAGTACTTC.

This clonotype was picked up many times. This chain uses TRBV11-2 with TRBJ2-3; D is possibly TRBD1 (6 bases). V shed 7 bases and J shed 4 bases, with 18 bases lying between them. The germline V gene encodes CDR1 SGHAT and CDR2 FQNNGV. CDR3 length equals 15 residues. CDR3 sequence reads: CASTLQGFNPDTQYF. The CDR3 DNA is TGTGCCAGCACGCTACAGGGATTTAATCCAGATACGCAGTATTTT.

This clonotype came up many times. This chain connects TRBV28 to TRBJ2-7, with 9 bases aligning to TRBD1. V shed 6 bases, J shed 4 bases, and the junction held 7 bases outside the gene matches. The CDR3 is made up of 14 amino acids. CDR1 and CDR2 (germline): MDHEN, SYDVKM. CDR3 sequence reads: CASSPTGGAYEQYF. DNA for the CDR3: TGTGCCAGCAGCCCGACAGGGGGGGCTTACGAGCAGTACTTC.